A selection of T cell receptor beta chains follows, all from one sample in a study of shared clonotypes between healthy human individuals. The protocol was immunoSEQ multiplex PCR, while the TCRdb copy is restricted to in-frame clones and leaves out a portion. Of approximately 2,200,000 clones detected, about 92% appear once; the ten largest clones hold around 1.7%. Material for sequencing was naive CD8+ T cells from PBMCs. Source of these receptors: a man between 18 and 29 years old in good health. Some clones in this sample may be carry-over from other donors' samples. CDR3s leave out the opening cysteine and the closing phenylalanine or tryptophan.

v_gene: TRBV27; j_gene: TRBJ2-1; CDR3aa: ASSLYQAYNEQF
v_gene: TRBV12-5; j_gene: TRBJ2-5; CDR3aa: ASGLTTQQGAETQY
v_gene: TRBV27; j_gene: TRBJ2-1; CDR3aa: ASSFSGTTYNEQF
v_gene: TRBV7-9; j_gene: TRBJ2-1; CDR3aa: ASSPRTSFNEQF
v_gene: TRBV5-1; j_gene: TRBJ1-5; CDR3aa: ASSDSYSNQPQH
v_gene: TRBV15; j_gene: TRBJ1-1; CDR3aa: ATSRNYGTEAF
v_gene: TRBV27; j_gene: TRBJ2-2; CDR3aa: ASSLSRGLAKAGELF
v_gene: TRBV27; j_gene: TRBJ1-2; CDR3aa: ASSPSKGPKNYGYT
v_gene: TRBV7-9; j_gene: .; CDR3aa: ASSLGTAPYEQY
v_gene: TRBV10-1; j_gene: TRBJ2-7; CDR3aa: ASSESTVSVIEQY
v_gene: TRBV27; j_gene: TRBJ1-4; CDR3aa: ASSRWGRATNEKLF
v_gene: TRBV21-1; j_gene: TRBJ2-2; CDR3aa: ASSLSGTSGRANTGELF
v_gene: TRBV11-2; j_gene: TRBJ2-3; CDR3aa: ASSPGQGGVTDTQY
v_gene: TRBV7-9; j_gene: TRBJ2-7; CDR3aa: ASSFITGLAVYEQY
v_gene: TRBV7-9; j_gene: TRBJ2-5; CDR3aa: ASSPKRAVGGWETQY
v_gene: TRBV28; j_gene: TRBJ2-7; CDR3aa: ASSLGVYEQY
v_gene: TRBV27; j_gene: TRBJ2-3; CDR3aa: ASSLDGLAGVGGPDTQY
v_gene: TRBV7-6; j_gene: TRBJ2-7; CDR3aa: ASSPHPGQGAYEQY
v_gene: TRBV4-1; j_gene: TRBJ1-2; CDR3aa: ASSLEVQDRLYGYT
v_gene: TRBV19; j_gene: TRBJ1-3; CDR3aa: ASSIGTVGNTIY
v_gene: TRBV10-3; j_gene: TRBJ2-1; CDR3aa: AISEDVGGDNEQF
v_gene: TRBV11-3; j_gene: TRBJ1-5; CDR3aa: ASRRRPQH
v_gene: TRBV7-8; j_gene: TRBJ2-2; CDR3aa: ASSLGPLAGELF
v_gene: TRBV27; j_gene: TRBJ2-1; CDR3aa: ASSPGTSGASNEQF
v_gene: TRBV27; j_gene: TRBJ1-4; CDR3aa: ASSPWAGAAWDEKLF